One T cell receptor (beta chain) is described in this entry. This specimen comes from a study of blood T cell repertoires in COVID-19. For the study at large: The study drew acute and convalescent COVID-19 samples from the United States, Italy and Spain. T cells, B-cell-depleted T cells, or PBMCs supplied cDNA or gDNA.

Authors' methods: The assay estimated nucleated cells by amplifying reference gene primers. Using immunoSEQ multiplex PCR, the repertoire was profiled, and TCRdb retains in-frame clones only, with some absent. That table gives V, J and clone size, and the DNA gave D and trimming. The table has around 280,000 clones, around 88% seen once. The CDR3 runs to 15 residues. V was trimmed by 3 bases and J by 8 bases, leaving 19 bases between them. Germline CDR1 and CDR2: MNHEY and SVGAGI. Sequenced input: peripheral blood. The J gene is TRBJ1-2, the V gene TRBV6-5; unclear D gene. The clonotype comes from a young woman who had recovered from COVID-19. CDR3 in amino acids: CASSYQREGTSGYTF. Here the CDR3 DNA reads TGTGCCAGCAGTTATCAGAGGGAGGGCACAAGCGGCTACACCTTC.